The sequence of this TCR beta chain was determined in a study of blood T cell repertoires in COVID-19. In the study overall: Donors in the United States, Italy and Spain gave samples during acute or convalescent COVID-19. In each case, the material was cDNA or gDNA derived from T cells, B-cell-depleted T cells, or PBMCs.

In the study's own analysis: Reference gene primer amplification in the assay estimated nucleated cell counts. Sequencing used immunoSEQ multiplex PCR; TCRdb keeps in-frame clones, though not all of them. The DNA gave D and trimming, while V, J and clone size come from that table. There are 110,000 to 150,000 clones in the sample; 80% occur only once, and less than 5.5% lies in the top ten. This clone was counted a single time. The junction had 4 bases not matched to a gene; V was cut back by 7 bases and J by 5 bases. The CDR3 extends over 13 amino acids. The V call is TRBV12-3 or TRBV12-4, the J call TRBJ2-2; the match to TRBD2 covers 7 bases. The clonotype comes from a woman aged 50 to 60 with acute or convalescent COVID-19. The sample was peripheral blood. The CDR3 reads CASTPGGTGELFF. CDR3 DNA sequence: TGTGCCAGCACCCCGGGGGGTACCGGGGAGCTGTTTTTT.